These 26 T cell receptor beta chains share one sample of origin, sequenced in a study of precursors of human CD4 cytotoxic T cells. The bulk UMI libraries came from four sorted CD4+ memory subsets, including IL-7R-high and IL-7R-negative TEMRA. In TCRdb, the reads were re-called with MiXCR into one record per CDR3 protein. This sample's table has roughly 61 distinct CDR3 sequences. Sequences were obtained from memory CD4+ T cells from blood (PBMCs). The origin of the receptors is a human donor in good health.

The V gene is TRBV5-4, the J gene TRBJ2-4; D may be TRBD1 (5 bases). CDR3 size: 14 residues. V lost 4 bases and J lost 8, with 16 bases in between. Germline CDR1 is SGHNT and CDR2 is YYREEE (reference sequence). The CDR3 region is CASSASRTSDIQYF. The CDR3 bases are TGTGCCAGCAGCGCCTCCCGGACATCAGACATTCAGTACTTC.

This clonotype is classed as hyperexpanded. The chain employs TRBV11-3 and TRBJ2-2; unclear D gene. This CDR3 comprises 16 residues. Germline V gives CDR1 SGHNT, CDR2 YENEEA. The ends were cut back, 0 bases at V and 0 bases at J, with 8 bases in the middle. CDR3 amino acids: CASSLDHPTNTGELFF. The CDR3 nucleotides read TGTGCCAGCAGCTTAGATCACCCCACGAACACCGGGGAGCTGTTTTTT.

This chain links TRBV2 with TRBJ2-2; D unclear. CDR1 is SNHLY, CDR2 FYNNEI, per germline. The CDR3 is made up of 14 amino acids. V was cut by 3 bases and J by 5 bases, with 10 bases left in between. DNA for the CDR3: TGTGCCAGCAGTGAGGCAGTTGGAACCGGGGAGCTGTTTTTT. Encoded protein: CASSEAVGTGELFF.

The chain uses TRBV21-1 and TRBJ2-7; whether TRBD1, the table's D call, matches the DNA was not checked. TRBV21-1 is a pseudogene segment. The CDR3 sequence is 15 residues long. The CDR3: CASSKGDRNHYEQYV. The CDR3 coding sequence is TGTGCCAGCAGCAAAGGGGACAGGAACCACTACGAGCAGTACGTC.

This clonotype is labeled large. V is TRBV2 and J is TRBJ2-3, with 14 bases aligning to TRBD2. This CDR3 spans 19 amino acids. Trimming removed 5 bases from V and 8 bases from J; junction bases left unmatched: 18. CDR1 and CDR2 from the germline V gene are SNHLY and FYNNEI. The CDR3 DNA reads TGTGCCAGCAGTCCACCTCCTAAAGGGGGACTAGCGGGAGAGGGTACGCAGTATTTT. Its translation is CASSPPPKGGLAGEGTQYF.

The rearrangement links TRBV2 to TRBJ2-5; the D gene is possibly TRBD1 (8 bases). This CDR3 spans 14 amino acids. The V gene lost 6 bases and the J gene lost 4 bases, with 15 bases spanning the gap. Germline V gene sequence: CDR1 SNHLY, CDR2 FYNNEI. The CDR3: CASRVTGGVETQYF. The CDR3 nucleotides are TGTGCCAGCAGGGTAACAGGGGGGGTAGAGACCCAGTACTTC.

This clonotype is termed large (0.1 to 1%). The chain employs TRBV12-3 or TRBV12-4 and TRBJ2-2, with D perhaps assigned TRBD1 or TRBD2 (5 bases each). CDR3 length: 15 amino acids. V lost 2 bases and J lost 4, with 11 bases in between. For the CDR3, the DNA is TGTGCCAGCAGTTTAAGGCACGGGGCCACCGGGGAGCTGTTTTTT. It codes for CASSLRHGATGELFF.

This clonotype is hyperexpanded within its sample. The chain joins TRBV20-1 to TRBJ2-4; D not resolved. The germline gives CDR1 DFQATT, CDR2 SNEGSKA (reference sequence). This CDR3 contains 15 residues. Trimming cost V 0 bases and J 0 bases, with 9 bases left between them. The CDR3 is CSARDRVLAKNIQYF. The CDR3 DNA reads as TGCAGTGCTAGAGACCGGGTGTTAGCCAAAAACATTCAGTACTTC.

CDR3: CASRVGQGDRETQYF. In nucleotides, the CDR3 is TGTGCCAGTAGGGTCGGACAGGGTGATCGGGAGACCCAGTACTTC. The genes are TRBV19 and TRBJ2-5; the match to TRBD1 covers 8 bases. The CDR3 is 15 amino acids. The V gene end was trimmed by 6 bases and the J gene end by 5 bases; junction bases not matched to a gene: 11. Germline-derived CDR1 and CDR2 are LNHDA and SQIVND (reference sequence).

The genes are TRBV5-1 and TRBJ1-1; D unresolved. Germline-derived CDR1 and CDR2 are SGHRS and YFSETQ. The V gene lost 4 bases and the J gene lost 8 bases, with 15 bases spanning the gap. The CDR3 consists of 13 residues. The CDR3 here is CASSEAFPLEAFF. The CDR3 DNA follows: TGCGCCAGCAGCGAGGCCTTCCCCCTGGAAGCTTTCTTT.

By share, this clonotype counts as hyperexpanded. J is TRBJ2-5 and V is TRBV2; no clear D. The ends were cut back, 8 bases at V and 0 bases at J, with 7 bases in the middle. Germline V lookup: CDR1 SNHLY, CDR2 FYNNEI. This CDR3 is 12 amino acids long. The CDR3 coding sequence is TGTGCCAGCGGGGTTAACCAAGAGACCCAGTACTTC. Translation gives CASGVNQETQYF.

A few counts support this clonotype. V gene TRBV11-1 combines with J gene TRBJ2-3, with D possibly matching TRBD1 (6 bases). CDR1 and CDR2 (germline): SGHAT, FQDESV (reference sequence). This CDR3 spans 12 amino acids. V dropped 5 bases and J dropped 6 bases, with 9 bases sitting between them. CDR3 sequence reads: CASSPDRDTQYF. The CDR3 nucleotides are TGTGCCAGCAGCCCCGACAGGGATACGCAGTATTTT.

The chain combines TRBV6-5 with TRBJ2-1, with 10 bases identical to TRBD1. The CDR3 consists of 19 residues. In germline, CDR1 is MNHEY, CDR2 SVGAGI. J gave up 4 bases and V 8 bases, and 20 bases lay outside the gene matches. The DNA for the CDR3 is TGTGCCAGCTGGGCCAGGACAGGGGGGACTAGGGGGCTATACAATGAGCAGTTCTTC. Protein sequence: CASWARTGGTRGLYNEQFF.

Points on this clonotype: A much larger clone lies one base from this, so it may be a read error. The chain uses TRBV2 and TRBJ2-3; 14 nucleotides align to TRBD2. CDR3 length: 19 residues. The trim removed 5 bases at V and 8 bases at J, leaving 18 bases unmatched. Germline loops: CDR1 SNHLY, CDR2 FYNNEI. The CDR3 sequence: CASSPPPIGGLAGEGTQYF. Written as DNA, the CDR3 is TGTGCCAGCAGTCCACCTCCTATAGGGGGACTAGCGGGAGAGGGTACGCAGTATTTT.

This clonotype is termed large. The V gene is TRBV29-1, the J gene TRBJ1-1, with TRBD1 identical over 8 bases. The CDR3 runs 16 residues. CDR1 and CDR2 from the germline V gene are SQVTM and ANQGSEA. The junction had 11 bases not matched to a gene; V was cut back by 4 bases and J by 1 base. The chain's CDR3 is CSVARQGWNTNTEAFF. Written as DNA, the CDR3 is TGCAGCGTTGCTAGACAGGGGTGGAATACGAACACTGAAGCTTTCTTT.

The chain is built from TRBV20-1 and TRBJ1-1, with a tentative D call TRBD1 (5 bases). Trimming took 5 bases from V and 0 from J, leaving 16 bases between them. This CDR3 has 15 amino acids. Germline assignment: CDR1 DFQATT and CDR2 SNEGSKA (reference sequence). In DNA, the CDR3 is TGCAGTGCTCCATTCCGGGGGAGCATGAACACTGAAGCTTTCTTT. Protein product: CSAPFRGSMNTEAFF.

By proportion, this clonotype is hyperexpanded (1% or more). V usage is TRBV25-1 and J usage is TRBJ2-7; the D call may be TRBD1 or TRBD2 (5 bases each). With 6 bases removed from V and 0 bases from J, the gap between germline ends came to 9 bases. From germline, CDR1 is MGHDK and CDR2 SYGVNS. The CDR3 extends over 13 amino acids. The CDR3: CASRRGSSYEQYF. For the CDR3, the DNA is TGTGCCAGCAGGAGGGGCAGCTCCTACGAGCAGTACTTC.

The CDR3 sequence is CASSGTGGSDQPQHF. DNA of the CDR3: TGCGCCAGCAGCGGGACAGGGGGCTCGGATCAGCCCCAGCATTTT. The chain has TRBV5-1 and TRBJ1-5; 12 bases align to TRBD1. Looked up from germline, CDR1 is SGHRS and CDR2 is YFSETQ. The CDR3 length is 15 residues. V lost 4 bases to trimming and J lost 5 bases; unmatched junction nucleotides: 4.

V usage is TRBV2 and J usage is TRBJ2-1; TRBD2 is a possible D gene (6 bases). V was trimmed by 3 bases and J by 0 bases, leaving 9 bases between them. There are 15 residues in the CDR3. Germline-derived CDR1 and CDR2 are SNHLY and FYNNEI. This chain's CDR3 is CASSEEGSSYNEQFF. The CDR3 nucleotides are TGTGCCAGCAGTGAGGAGGGGAGCTCCTACAATGAGCAGTTCTTC.

V is TRBV6-2 or TRBV6-3 and J is TRBJ2-2; possible D gene TRBD2, 5 bases. This CDR3 region has 12 residues. Looked up from germline, CDR1 is MNHEY and CDR2 is SVGEGT. V was clipped by 6 bases and J by 5 bases, with 7 bases between them. CDR3 sequence reads: CASSRGTGELFF. In DNA, the CDR3 is TGTGCCAGCAGCCGGGGAACCGGGGAGCTGTTTTTT.

This clonotype is large. The rearrangement joins TRBV6-5 to TRBJ1-5; D is unclear. The length of the CDR3 is 13 residues. V was clipped by 0 bases and J by 5 bases, with 5 bases between them. Germline CDR1 MNHEY, CDR2 SVGAGI. Here the CDR3 reads CASSYSPDQPQHF. As DNA, the CDR3 is TGTGCCAGCAGTTACTCGCCCGATCAGCCCCAGCATTTT.

This clonotype is termed hyperexpanded. The chain is built from TRBV3-1 and TRBJ2-2; no firm D call. Germline assignment: CDR1 LGHDT and CDR2 YNNKEL (reference sequence). With 2 bases removed from V and 6 bases from J, the gap between germline ends came to 7 bases. CDR3 length: 13 amino acids. This chain's CDR3 is CASSQTSSGELFF. CDR3 sequence (DNA): TGTGCCAGCAGCCAAACGTCCTCCGGGGAGCTGTTTTTT. The variable domain in full, completed from reference TRBV3-1 and TRBJ2-2, reads DTAVSQTPKYLVTQMGNDKSIKCEQNLGHDTMYWYKQDSKKFLKIMFSYNNKELIINETVPNRFSPKSPDKAHLNLHINSLELGDSAVYFCASSQTSSGELFFGEGSRLTVL.

The chain recombines TRBV24-1 with TRBJ2-3; 9 positions agree with TRBD2. CDR1 is KGHDR, CDR2 SFDVKD, per germline. This CDR3 region has 16 residues. J gave up 0 bases and V 4 bases, and 4 bases lay outside the gene matches. The CDR3 bases are TGTGCCACCAGTGAACCTAGCGGGGCTAGCACAGATACGCAGTATTTT. It encodes CATSEPSGASTDTQYF.

The chain employs TRBV11-3 and TRBJ2-2, with D maybe TRBD1 (6 bases). CDR1 is SGHNT, CDR2 YENEEA, per germline. The CDR3 runs 14 residues. Trimming shortened V by 5 bases and J by 6 bases, and 13 bases separated the two germline ends. CDR3: CASSETGYAGELFF. For the CDR3, the DNA is TGTGCCAGCAGCGAAACAGGGTACGCCGGGGAGCTGTTTTTT.

This clonotype is deemed hyperexpanded. This sequence joins TRBV28 and TRBJ1-5, with a possible D match to TRBD1 (5 bases). The CDR3 has 14 amino acids. V lost 6 bases and J lost 5, with 14 bases in between. Per the germline V gene, CDR1 is MDHEN and CDR2 is SYDVKM. Here the CDR3 reads CASSRGQSYQPQHF. The CDR3 bases are TGTGCCAGCAGCCGAGGACAAAGCTATCAGCCCCAGCATTTT.

By sample fraction, this clonotype is large (0.1 to 1%). The chain carries TRBV29-1 and TRBJ2-5; the D is unclear. The CDR3 sequence is 12 residues long. Trimming took off 7 bases at V and 2 bases at J, with 11 bases between the two ends. In germline, CDR1 is SQVTM, CDR2 ANQGSEA. The CDR3 region has the DNA TGCAGCGGGAGAGGAGTACAAGAGACCCAGTACTTC. Protein product: CSGRGVQETQYF.